A single sample is the source of the 23 T cell receptor beta chains below, sequenced in a study of blood T cell repertoires in COVID-19 (dated by TCRdb to between 2020 and 2021). Library construction relied on the immunoSEQ multiplex PCR assay. Drawn from immuneACCESS, this table holds only the in-frame rearrangements with V and J called that TCRdb kept. Clones are partly lost; checked studies trace under half to an unresolved V gene and leave the rest unexplained. Within this sample are more than 350,000 clones, with about 87% of them counted one time only. The ten biggest clones cover roughly 9.4% of the sample. The specimen sequenced was PBMCs or T cells enriched from blood (not recorded which). These receptors came from a woman aged 45-65 years who had recovered from COVID-19.

This chain links TRBV4-1 with TRBJ2-1; D possibly corresponds to TRBD1 (6 bases). Germline V gives CDR1 MGHRA, CDR2 YSYEKL. Trimming shortened V by 4 bases and J by 8 bases, and 18 bases separated the two germline ends. The CDR3 sequence is 15 residues long. CDR3 coding DNA: TGCGCCAGCAGCCCGGGACAAACCTCGTTGGATGAGCAGTTCTTC. Translated, it gives CASSPGQTSLDEQFF.

The J gene is TRBJ2-7, the V gene TRBV6-5; 8 positions agree with TRBD1. After removal of 7 bases from V and 5 bases from J, the junction contained 10 bases not matched to a gene. The length of the CDR3 is 14 residues. Germline V gene data show CDR1 as MNHEY and CDR2 as SVGAGI. For the CDR3, the DNA is TGTGCCAGCACGAACGACAGGGGAAAGAACGAGCAGTACTTC. It encodes CASTNDRGKNEQYF.

As to this clone: Other DNA sequences from this sample encode an identical CDR3 as well. The rearrangement links TRBV7-2 to TRBJ2-3; 8 bases agree with TRBD1. The trim removed 1 base at V and 3 bases at J, leaving 6 bases unmatched. The CDR3 extends over 16 amino acids. CDR1 and CDR2 (germline): SGHTA, FQGNSA. CDR3 sequence: CASSLVGTGGTDTQYF. For the CDR3, the DNA is TGTGCCAGCAGCTTAGTTGGGACAGGAGGTACAGATACGCAGTATTTT. The whole variable domain, filled in from reference TRBV7-2 and TRBJ2-3, reads GAGVSQSPSNKVTEKGKDVELRCDPISGHTALYWYRQSLGQGLEFLIYFQGNSAPDKSGLPSDRFSAERTGGSVSTLTIQRTQQEDSAVYLCASSLVGTGGTDTQYFGPGTRLTVL.

The V and J genes are TRBV7-2 and TRBJ1-5, with D unclear. Trimming cost V 5 bases and J 4 bases, with 15 bases left between them. Germline-derived CDR1 and CDR2 are SGHTA and FQGNSA. The CDR3 consists of 15 residues. CDR3 protein: CASSLTRVPNQPQHF. Written as DNA, the CDR3 is TGTGCCAGCAGCCTTACTAGGGTCCCGAATCAGCCCCAGCATTTT. The whole variable domain, remainder taken from reference TRBV7-2 and TRBJ1-5, is GAGVSQSPSNKVTEKGKDVELRCDPISGHTALYWYRQSLGQGLEFLIYFQGNSAPDKSGLPSDRFSAERTGGSVSTLTIQRTQQEDSAVYLCASSLTRVPNQPQHFGDGTRLSIL.

The chain recombines TRBV4-1 with TRBJ2-3; D possibly corresponds to TRBD2 (7 bases). The CDR3 runs to 14 residues. Germline CDR1 MGHRA, CDR2 YSYEKL. Between the trimmed V and J ends, which lost 6 bases and 2 bases, there was a span of 12 bases. CDR3 in DNA: TGCGCCAGCAGTCGGGGGGCCCCCACAGATACGCAGTATTTT. This gives the protein CASSRGAPTDTQYF.

V gene TRBV7-2 combines with J gene TRBJ2-7; D not resolved. The CDR3 runs to 14 residues. Deletions cut 1 base from V and 2 bases from J, with 9 bases between. Germline CDR1 is SGHTA and CDR2 is FQGNSA. For the CDR3, the DNA is TGTGCCAGCAGCTTAGTCGCGTCAACCTACGAGCAGTACTTC. It codes for CASSLVASTYEQYF. Drawing the rest from reference TRBV7-2 and TRBJ2-7, the complete variable domain is GAGVSQSPSNKVTEKGKDVELRCDPISGHTALYWYRQSLGQGLEFLIYFQGNSAPDKSGLPSDRFSAERTGGSVSTLTIQRTQQEDSAVYLCASSLVASTYEQYFGPGTRLTVT.

V and J are TRBV19 and TRBJ2-6, with D unresolved. Per germline, CDR1 LNHDA and CDR2 SQIVND (reference sequence). The CDR3 sequence is 15 residues long. V was trimmed by 4 bases and J by 4 bases, leaving 11 bases between them. In DNA, the CDR3 is TGTGCCAGTAGTAAGACTCGAACAGGGGCCAACGTCCTGACTTTC. Protein product: CASSKTRTGANVLTF. The full variable domain, rest sourced from reference TRBV19 and TRBJ2-6, is DGGITQSPKYLFRKEGQNVTLSCEQNLNHDAMYWYRQDPGQGLRLIYYSQIVNDFQKGDIAEGYSVSREKKESFPLTVTSAQKNPTAFYLCASSKTRTGANVLTFGAGSRLTVL.

This chain uses TRBV28 with TRBJ1-3; D remains unclear. V lost 2 bases and J lost 0, with 11 bases in between. CDR1 MDHEN and CDR2 SYDVKM come from the germline V gene. The length of the CDR3 is 16 residues. Written as DNA, the CDR3 is TGTGCCAGCAGTTTAGAGCGGACCTACTCTGGAAACACCATATATTTT. It encodes CASSLERTYSGNTIYF. Supplemented by reference TRBV28 and TRBJ1-3, the full variable domain reads DVKVTQSSRYLVKRTGEKVFLECVQDMDHENMFWYRQDPGLGLRLIYFSYDVKMKEKGDIPEGYSVSREKKERFSLILESASTNQTSMYLCASSLERTYSGNTIYFGEGSWLTVV.

This clone was recorded a few times. The chain combines TRBV5-1 with TRBJ2-2; D might be TRBD1 (6 bases). CDR1 is SGHRS and CDR2 is YFSETQ in the germline V gene. The CDR3 totals 15 residues. Trimming removed 4 bases at V and 3 bases at J, with 13 bases between. CDR3 sequence: CASSPQGVDTGELFF. The CDR3 DNA sequence: TGCGCCAGCAGCCCACAGGGAGTGGACACCGGGGAGCTGTTTTTT.

The J gene is TRBJ1-2, the V gene TRBV19; D is unresolved. CDR3 length: 14 residues. Germline lookup yields CDR1 LNHDA and CDR2 SQIVND (reference sequence). The germline V and J ends were trimmed by 7 bases and 5 bases, with 17 bases remaining between them. CDR3 sequence reads: CASTSLEGEYGYTF. The DNA for the CDR3 is TGTGCCAGTACTTCCCTGGAGGGAGAGTATGGCTACACCTTC. The complete variable domain, with remaining parts taken from reference TRBV19 and TRBJ1-2, reads DGGITQSPKYLFRKEGQNVTLSCEQNLNHDAMYWYRQDPGQGLRLIYYSQIVNDFQKGDIAEGYSVSREKKESFPLTVTSAQKNPTAFYLCASTSLEGEYGYTFGSGTRLTVV.

DNA for the CDR3: TGTGCCAGCACCCGGACAGACCAGTATGGCTACACCTTC. It yields the protein CASTRTDQYGYTF. The chain uses TRBV7-9 and TRBJ1-2; TRBD1 is a possible D gene (6 bases). The V and J ends lost 7 bases and 5 bases respectively, with 14 bases between them. Germline CDR1 is SEHNR and CDR2 is FQNEAQ (reference sequence). The CDR3 is 13 residues long.

CDR3 sequence (DNA): TGTGCCAGCTCACCACCCAGGGGTGCTAATTCACCCCTCCACTTT. Protein: CASSPPRGANSPLHF. The chain combines TRBV18 with TRBJ1-6; D is perhaps TRBD1 (6 bases). CDR1 KGHSH and CDR2 LQKENI come from the germline V gene. CDR3 length: 15 residues. Trimming shortened V by 0 bases and J by 6 bases, and 9 bases separated the two germline ends.

The chain recombines TRBV6-5 with TRBJ1-2; D is perhaps TRBD1 (6 bases). Germline CDR1 and CDR2: MNHEY and SVGAGI. The V and J ends lost 6 bases and 5 bases respectively, with 16 bases between them. The CDR3 is 14 amino acids. The CDR3 region is CASSVDSLGYGYTF. CDR3 DNA sequence: TGTGCCAGCAGCGTGGACAGTTTGGGGTATGGCTACACCTTC.

On this clone: A junction end diverges from the germline sequence, so it may reflect a read error. This chain uses TRBV7-9 with TRBJ1-5; D gene uncertain. The CDR3 runs to 12 residues. The germline V gene encodes CDR1 SEHNR and CDR2 FQNEAQ (reference sequence). The CDR3 here is CASCLSSDSQHF. Written as DNA, the CDR3 is TGTGCCAGCTGCTTATCTAGCGACTCCCAGCATTTT.

This sequence joins TRBV6-5 and TRBJ2-5, with D possibly TRBD1 on 5 matching bases. CDR1 is MNHEY and CDR2 is SVGAGI in the germline V gene. The CDR3 extends over 14 amino acids. V lost 5 bases, J lost 1 base, and 11 bases lay in between. The CDR3 loop is CASSRLTVQETQYF. CDR3 coding DNA: TGTGCCAGCAGTCGCCTGACAGTCCAAGAGACCCAGTACTTC.

The count of this clone is one. V is TRBV30 and J is TRBJ2-2, with 7 nucleotides matching TRBD1. The V gene's germline CDR1 is GTSNPN and CDR2 SVGIG (reference sequence). With V trimmed by 3 bases and J by 7 bases, 2 bases remained unmatched. CDR3 length: 12 residues. The CDR3 spells CAWRQGVGELFF. The DNA of the CDR3 is TGTGCCTGGAGGCAGGGGGTCGGGGAGCTGTTTTTT.

The genes are TRBV2 and TRBJ1-5, with no clear D. The CDR3 totals 14 residues. The V end lost 0 bases, the J end lost 4 bases, and 7 bases lay between the germline ends. Germline CDR1 SNHLY, CDR2 FYNNEI. The CDR3, as DNA: TGTGCCAGCAGTGAAGCGCGGGGTAATCAGCCCCAGCATTTT. Protein sequence: CASSEARGNQPQHF.

The chain is built from TRBV14 and TRBJ1-6; D is perhaps TRBD1 (6 bases). Germline CDR1 and CDR2: SGHDN and FVKESK. CDR3 length: 15 residues. The V end lost 0 bases, the J end lost 10 bases, and 13 bases lay between the germline ends. The DNA for the CDR3 is TGTGCCAGCAGCCAAGATCGGGTTCAGGGGTCACCCCTCCACTTT. Translating gives CASSQDRVQGSPLHF.

V gene TRBV9 combines with J gene TRBJ1-4; TRBD1 matches at 8 bases. J was trimmed by 4 bases and V by 3 bases; bases with no gene match: 8. Germline values: CDR1 SGDLS, CDR2 YYNGEE. The CDR3 length is 16 residues. As DNA, the CDR3 is TGTGCCAGCAGCGGCCGACCGGGACAGGTTAATGAAAAACTGTTTTTT. It specifies CASSGRPGQVNEKLFF.

V is TRBV4-1 and J is TRBJ2-7; TRBD1 agrees at 7 bases. Looked up from germline, CDR1 is MGHRA and CDR2 is YSYEKL. V shed 1 base and J 4 bases; nucleotides not matched to a gene: 10. The CDR3 loop spans 16 amino acids. Written as DNA, the CDR3 is TGCGCCAGCAGCCAAGTGTCGCGAGGGGGCGAATACGAGCAGTACTTC. Translated, it gives CASSQVSRGGEYEQYF.

The V gene is TRBV4-1, the J gene TRBJ1-3; no clear D gene. The ends were cut back, 1 base at V and 0 bases at J, with 10 bases in the middle. The CDR3 runs to 16 residues. CDR1 MGHRA and CDR2 YSYEKL come from the germline V gene. In DNA, the CDR3 is TGCGCCAGCAGCCAAGCCCCGGGGAACTCTGGAAACACCATATATTTT. Its translation: CASSQAPGNSGNTIYF.

The chain couples TRBV28 to TRBJ2-6; D is ambiguous. V lost 7 bases and J lost 0, with 4 bases in between. The CDR3 runs 13 residues. Looked up from germline, CDR1 is MDHEN and CDR2 is SYDVKM. CDR3 nucleotide sequence: TGTGCCAGCATGGCCTCTGGGGCCAACGTCCTGACTTTC. The encoded protein is CASMASGANVLTF.

The chain links TRBV5-1 to TRBJ1-4; no firm D call. The CDR3 is 13 residues long. The V end lost 0 bases, the J end lost 8 bases, and 8 bases lay between the germline ends. In germline, CDR1 is SGHRS, CDR2 YFSETQ. CDR3 sequence (DNA): TGCGCCAGCAGCTTGGTGGGGAGCGAAAAACTGTTTTTT. This translates into CASSLVGSEKLFF.